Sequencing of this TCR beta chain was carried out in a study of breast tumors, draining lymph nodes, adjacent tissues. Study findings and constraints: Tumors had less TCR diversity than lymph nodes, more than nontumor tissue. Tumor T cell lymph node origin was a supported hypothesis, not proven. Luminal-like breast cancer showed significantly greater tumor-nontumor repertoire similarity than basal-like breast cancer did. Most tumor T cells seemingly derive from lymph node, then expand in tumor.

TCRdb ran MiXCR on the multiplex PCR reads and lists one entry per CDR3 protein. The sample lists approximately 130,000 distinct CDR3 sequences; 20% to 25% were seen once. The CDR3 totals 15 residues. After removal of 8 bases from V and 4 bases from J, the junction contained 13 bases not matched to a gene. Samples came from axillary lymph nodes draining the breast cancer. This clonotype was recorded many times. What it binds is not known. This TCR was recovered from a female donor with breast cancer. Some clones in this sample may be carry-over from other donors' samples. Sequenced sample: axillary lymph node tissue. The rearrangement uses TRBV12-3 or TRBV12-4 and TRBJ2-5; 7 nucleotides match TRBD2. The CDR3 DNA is TGTGCCAGCTCGTTTGGGCAGGGCGGGGGAGAGACCCAGTACTTC. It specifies CASSFGQGGGETQYF.